The clone carrying this TCR beta chain was seen a few times. The data were obtained in a study of human T cells and chemical hapten exposure. Study-level information: Patch tests containing 0.01% DPC, applied to the upper back, were read at 6 days. Slight volume differences across pooled libraries mainly accounted for varying per-sample TCR yields.

Using its own MiXCR run on the RACE reads, TCRdb lists one record per CDR3 protein. The sample comprises over 300,000 distinct CDR3 sequences, around 5.5% of which are singletons, and 2.5% to 3% rests with the top ten. Time point indicated: pre-sensitization, week 0. Indicated treatment: therapeutic diphenylcyclopropenone sensitization with weekly scalp DPC. The CDR3 length is 14 residues. The germline gives CDR1 MNHEY, CDR2 SMNVEV (reference sequence). Trimming removed 2 bases at V and 3 bases at J, with 10 bases between. Source: whole blood, taken in connection with sensitization to the hapten diphenylcyclopropenone (DPC). This TCR derives from a woman aged 45 to 65 with alopecia areata. Some clones in this sample may be carry-over from other donors' samples. The chain combines TRBV27 with TRBJ1-1, with D possibly matching TRBD1 (5 bases). The CDR3 spells CASSLQGLHTEAFF. The CDR3 DNA sequence: TGTGCCAGCAGTTTACAGGGTCTTCACACTGAAGCTTTCTTT.